The 30 T cell receptor beta chains reported below all come from one sample, sequenced in a study of response to subunit inactivated influenza vaccine. TCRdb itself ran the RT-PCR reads through MiXCR, one entry per CDR3 protein. The table includes approximately 200,000 distinct CDR3 sequences, approximately 15% detected once. Material: CD8+ T cells sorted from PBMCs, obtained about 5 days after vaccination. The receptors were gathered from a man between 45 and 60 years old who received an inactivated influenza vaccine.

This chain joins TRBV10-2 and TRBJ2-2; D might be TRBD1 or TRBD2, each matching 6 bases. Germline-derived CDR1 and CDR2 are WSHSY and SAAADI. The CDR3 length is 15 residues. V lost 3 bases to trimming and J lost 4 bases, with 12 bases between them. The CDR3 loop reads CASSETRGPTGELFF. The CDR3 DNA is TGCGCCAGCAGTGAAACTCGGGGGCCCACCGGGGAGCTGTTTTTT.

The table lists this clonotype with many counts. The chain carries TRBV14 and TRBJ2-1; unclear D gene. V lost 0 bases to trimming and J lost 4 bases, with 7 bases between them. This CDR3 comprises 14 residues. Germline-derived CDR1 and CDR2 are SGHDN and FVKESK. The DNA for the CDR3 is TGTGCCAGCAGCCAAGATTTGGGGTACAATGAGCAGTTCTTC. This sequence encodes CASSQDLGYNEQFF.

The rearrangement joins TRBV12-3 or TRBV12-4 to TRBJ2-5; 8 bases are shared with TRBD1. The CDR3 is 14 residues long. The V gene end was trimmed by 6 bases and the J gene end by 5 bases; junction bases not matched to a gene: 8. In DNA, the CDR3 is TGTGCCAGCAGCCCCAGGGGGCGATGGGAGACCCAGTACTTC. Translating gives CASSPRGRWETQYF.

This CDR3 is CASSYRGQGRDEQYF. CDR3 nucleotide sequence: TGTGCCAGCAGTTACCGCGGACAGGGGCGGGACGAGCAGTACTTC. V usage is TRBV6-2 or TRBV6-3 and J usage is TRBJ2-7; the match to TRBD1 covers 9 bases. Germline CDR1 reads MNHEY; CDR2 reads SVGEGT. V shed 2 bases and J 5 bases; nucleotides not matched to a gene: 7. The CDR3 has 15 residues.

This chain uses TRBV14 with TRBJ2-2; the D is unclear. Trimming shortened V by 0 bases and J by 7 bases, and 9 bases separated the two germline ends. Germline loops: CDR1 SGHDN, CDR2 FVKESK. The CDR3 runs 14 residues. The CDR3 sequence: CASSQDRSFGELFF. The CDR3, as DNA: TGTGCCAGCAGCCAAGATCGGTCCTTCGGGGAGCTGTTTTTT.

This clonotype was counted between two and nine times. The chain carries TRBV4-1 and TRBJ2-1; 8 positions match TRBD2. V was pared by 3 bases and J by 6 bases, with 13 bases of the junction left unmatched. There are 17 residues in the CDR3. Germline loops: CDR1 MGHRA, CDR2 YSYEKL. CDR3 sequence: CASSHLMSGSMSNEQFF. DNA for the CDR3: TGCGCCAGCAGCCACCTTATGAGCGGGAGTATGTCCAATGAGCAGTTCTTC.

This clonotype was counted many times. The CDR3 DNA reads as TGCGCCAGCAGCCAAGACCCGACAGGGGGAGAGACCCAGTACTTC. Amino acids: CASSQDPTGGETQYF. This rearrangement joins TRBV4-3 to TRBJ2-5; TRBD1 matches 9 bases. The CDR3 has 15 residues. Germline V CDR1 and CDR2: LGHNA, YSLEER. The J segment lost 4 bases and the V segment lost 0 bases, leaving 3 bases of the junction unmatched.

This clonotype was recorded only once. The V gene is TRBV11-1, the J gene TRBJ2-1; 10 nucleotides align to TRBD2. Trimming removed 4 bases from V and 6 bases from J; junction bases left unmatched: 15. The CDR3 has 18 residues. The germline V gene encodes CDR1 SGHAT and CDR2 FQDESV (reference sequence). CDR3 DNA: TGTGCCAGCAGCTCGCCACTAGCGGGAAGGCCGAGGCTCAATGAGCAGTTCTTC. It codes for CASSSPLAGRPRLNEQFF.

Points on this clonotype: Mismatch with germline at one junction end may stem from a read error. The chain is built from TRBV7-9 and TRBJ2-3; TRBD2 agrees at 8 bases. The CDR3 contains 15 residues. Germline CDR1 and CDR2: SEHNR and FQNEAQ (reference sequence). The CDR3 DNA follows: TGTGCCGGCAGCTCCGTTAGCGGGATTACAGATACGCAGTATTTT. Encoded protein: CAGSSVSGITDTQYF.

This clonotype was found many times. This sequence joins TRBV6-4 and TRBJ2-2, with 7 bases that match TRBD1. This CDR3 region has 16 residues. Germline V lookup: CDR1 MRHNA, CDR2 SNTAGT. V trimming: 6 bases; J trimming: 5 bases; junction bases outside the gene matches: 12. For the CDR3, the DNA is TGTGCCAGCAGACGACAGGGCGGCCTAGAAACCGGGGAGCTGTTTTTT. Protein sequence: CASRRQGGLETGELFF.

In this sample, this clonotype turned up a few times. The chain combines TRBV3-1 with TRBJ1-1; no firm D call. Germline CDR1 and CDR2: LGHDT and YNNKEL (reference sequence). This CDR3 region has 14 residues. V lost 1 base and J lost 4, with 10 bases in between. CDR3 sequence reads: CASSQVGDGTEAFF. CDR3 coding DNA: TGTGCCAGCAGCCAAGTAGGAGACGGCACTGAAGCTTTCTTT.

The CDR3 is CASSFPETGKGSYNEQFF. CDR3 in DNA: TGCGCCAGCAGTTTTCCGGAGACAGGTAAAGGATCCTACAATGAGCAGTTCTTC. The V gene is TRBV5-1, the J gene TRBJ2-1; TRBD1 might be the D (6 bases). The CDR3 totals 18 residues. The germline V and J ends were trimmed by 5 bases and 1 base, with 22 bases remaining between them. Germline V gene data show CDR1 as SGHRS and CDR2 as YFSETQ.

The sample holds many counts of this clonotype. This rearrangement joins TRBV24-1 to TRBJ1-1, with D tentatively TRBD1 (6 bases). The ends were cut back, 4 bases at V and 1 base at J, with 15 bases in the middle. The CDR3 has 16 residues. The germline CDR1 and CDR2 sequences are KGHDR and SFDVKD. The CDR3 loop reads CATSESGGVGNTEAFF. The CDR3 DNA is TGTGCCACCAGTGAAAGCGGGGGCGTTGGGAACACTGAAGCTTTCTTT.

J is TRBJ2-7 and V is TRBV20-1; D assignment may be TRBD1 or TRBD2 (5 bases each). From germline, CDR1 is DFQATT and CDR2 SNEGSKA (reference sequence). Trimming left V 1 base short and J 7 bases short, with 14 bases between. The CDR3 length is 13 residues. The CDR3 loop reads CSARGSSGREQYF. The DNA of the CDR3 is TGCAGTGCTAGAGGGTCGTCGGGGCGGGAGCAGTACTTC.

This chain connects TRBV6-1 to TRBJ1-1, with 7 bases lining up with TRBD1. Germline V gene lookup returns CDR1 MNHNS and CDR2 SASEGT. The ends lost 5 bases at V and 4 bases at J; junction bases unmatched: 10. CDR3 length: 15 amino acids. Here the CDR3 reads CASSPNHSGGTEAFF. The CDR3 bases are TGTGCCAGCAGTCCAAACCATTCAGGGGGCACTGAAGCTTTCTTT.

The V and J genes are TRBV20-1 and TRBJ2-3; 7 nucleotides align to TRBD2. This CDR3 is 15 amino acids long. The germline V gene has CDR1 DFQATT and CDR2 SNEGSKA (reference sequence). J was trimmed by 2 bases and V by 6 bases; bases with no gene match: 11. DNA for the CDR3: TGCAGTGCCCCCCCCTTGCGGGAGCTCACAGATACGCAGTATTTT. Its translation: CSAPPLRELTDTQYF.

V gene TRBV27 combines with J gene TRBJ1-1; perhaps TRBD1 as D (5 bases). V lost 7 bases to trimming and J lost 1 base, with 13 bases between them. Germline V gene data show CDR1 as MNHEY and CDR2 as SMNVEV (reference sequence). The CDR3 loop spans 14 amino acids. The CDR3 nucleotides are TGTGCCAGCACCAGGGTCGGGGCGAACACTGAAGCTTTCTTT. Translation: CASTRVGANTEAFF.

This clonotype occurred a few times. The chain is built from TRBV5-6 and TRBJ1-5; D perhaps matches TRBD1 (5 bases). Germline V lookup: CDR1 SGHDT, CDR2 YYEEEE. The CDR3 runs to 14 residues. Trimming pared 5 bases from V and 1 base from J, leaving 10 bases between. The DNA of the CDR3 is TGTGCCAGCAGACGTACAGGAAGCAATCAGCCCCAGCATTTT. Protein sequence: CASRRTGSNQPQHF. Variable domain in full (rest from reference TRBV5-6 and TRBJ1-5): DAGVTQSPTHLIKTRGQQVTLRCSPKSGHDTVSWYQQALGQGPQFIFQYYEEEERQRGNFPDRFSGHQFPNYSSELNVNALLLGDSALYLCASRRTGSNQPQHFGDGTRLSIL.

The V and J genes are TRBV7-8 and TRBJ1-3; tentative D call: TRBD1 (6 bases). This CDR3 has 14 residues. V dropped 3 bases and J dropped 8 bases, with 14 bases sitting between them. The V gene's germline CDR1 is SGHVS and CDR2 FQNEAQ. The DNA of the CDR3 is TGTGCCAGCAGCTTTTACGGGGGCTTGGACACCATATATTTT. Translating it yields CASSFYGGLDTIYF.

This clonotype was seen many times. CDR3 loop: CASGGSYNEQFF. The CDR3, as DNA: TGTGCCAGCGGAGGGTCCTACAATGAGCAGTTCTTC. The rearrangement links TRBV11-2 to TRBJ2-1, with D tentatively TRBD2 (6 bases). V shed 8 bases and J shed 1 base, with 6 bases lying between them. The V gene's germline CDR1 is SGHAT and CDR2 FQNNGV. The CDR3 runs 12 residues. The full variable domain, with the rest looked up from reference TRBV11-2 and TRBJ2-1, is EAGVAQSPRYKIIEKRQSVAFWCNPISGHATLYWYQQILGQGPKLLIQFQNNGVVDDSQLPKDRFSAERLKGVDSTLKIQPAKLEDSAVYLCASGGSYNEQFFGPGTRLTVL.

This clonotype was found a few times. The chain combines TRBV27 with TRBJ1-2, with D hard to call. Trimming pared 6 bases from V and 2 bases from J, leaving 4 bases between. From germline, CDR1 is MNHEY and CDR2 SMNVEV (reference sequence). This CDR3 has 11 amino acids. CDR3 DNA sequence: TGTGCCAGCAGGGGAAACTATGGCTACACCTTC. This translates into CASRGNYGYTF.

The chain couples TRBV4-2 to TRBJ2-3; D remains unclear. Trimming left V 2 bases short and J 4 bases short, with 10 bases between. This CDR3 region has 14 residues. Germline V gene data show CDR1 as LGHNA and CDR2 as YNFKEQ. CDR3 nucleotide sequence: TGTGCCAGCAGCCAACGCCGTGGAGCAGATACGCAGTATTTT. Translating gives CASSQRRGADTQYF.

This clonotype has a handful of counts. The chain is built from TRBV9 and TRBJ1-2; a possible D gene is TRBD1 (6 bases). V shed 3 bases and J shed 4 bases, with 16 bases lying between them. CDR1 is SGDLS, CDR2 YYNGEE, per germline. This CDR3 region has 15 residues. The CDR3 DNA reads TGTGCCAGCAGCGGAGGGGGGGACCTCTCCTATGGCTACACCTTC. It yields the protein CASSGGGDLSYGYTF.

Ten or more counts support this clonotype. The rearrangement uses TRBV6-1 and TRBJ2-1, with 14 bases that match TRBD2. The length of the CDR3 is 15 residues. The J segment lost 6 bases and the V segment lost 5 bases, leaving 3 bases of the junction unmatched. From germline, CDR1 is MNHNS and CDR2 SASEGT. The CDR3 bases are TGTGCCAGCAGTACCGGGACTAGCGGGAGCAATGAGCAGTTCTTC. Translated: CASSTGTSGSNEQFF.

V usage is TRBV13 and J usage is TRBJ2-3; 8 bases agree with TRBD2. The CDR3 is 17 amino acids. Trimming took 1 base from V and 2 from J; bases not matched to a gene: 8. Germline V gene data show CDR1 as PRHDT and CDR2 as FYEKMQ (reference sequence). The DNA for the CDR3 is TGTGCCAGCAGCTTAGCAGGGCGGGGGGCCAACACAGATACGCAGTATTTT. It codes for CASSLAGRGANTDTQYF.

V is TRBV4-3 and J is TRBJ2-5; D uncertain. V was trimmed by 0 bases and J by 3 bases, leaving 11 bases between them. The CDR3 has 15 amino acids. Per germline, CDR1 LGHNA and CDR2 YSLEER. In DNA, the CDR3 is TGCGCCAGCAGCCAAGATTGGGTTGGGAAAGAGACCCAGTACTTC. This gives the protein CASSQDWVGKETQYF.

This clonotype showed up just a few times. The gene calls are TRBV27 and TRBJ1-5; D uncertain. The CDR3 is 13 residues long. Trimming removed 2 bases from V and 5 bases from J, with 7 bases in between. Germline loops: CDR1 MNHEY, CDR2 SMNVEV (reference sequence). The CDR3 DNA reads as TGTGCCAGCAGTTTAGGCTACGATCAGCCCCAGCATTTT. It translates to CASSLGYDQPQHF.

The chain couples TRBV6-5 to TRBJ2-2; 7 bases match TRBD1. The CDR3 runs to 15 residues. Germline V CDR1 and CDR2: MNHEY, SVGAGI. Trimming at V came to 2 bases and at J to 7 bases, leaving 7 bases not matched to a gene. CDR3 sequence (DNA): TGTGCCAGCAGTTACGGGCAGGGGGTTGGCGGGGAGCTGTTTTTT. Translated, it gives CASSYGQGVGGELFF.

This clonotype was detected ten times or more. The V gene is TRBV12-3 or TRBV12-4, the J gene TRBJ2-1; 9 bases are shared with TRBD1. There are 15 residues in the CDR3. Trimming removed 5 bases from V and 2 bases from J; junction bases left unmatched: 4. The CDR3: CASSPDRGAYNEQFF. In DNA form, the CDR3 reads TGTGCCAGCAGTCCGGACAGGGGTGCCTACAATGAGCAGTTCTTC.

In DNA form, the CDR3 reads TGTGCCAGCAGTGAAAGATCCTACGAGCAGTACTTC. Its translation is CASSERSYEQYF. This chain connects TRBV7-9 to TRBJ2-7; D gene uncertain. There are 12 residues in the CDR3. Trimming took 6 bases from V and 1 from J, leaving 7 bases between them. Germline V lookup: CDR1 SEHNR, CDR2 FQNEAQ (reference sequence).